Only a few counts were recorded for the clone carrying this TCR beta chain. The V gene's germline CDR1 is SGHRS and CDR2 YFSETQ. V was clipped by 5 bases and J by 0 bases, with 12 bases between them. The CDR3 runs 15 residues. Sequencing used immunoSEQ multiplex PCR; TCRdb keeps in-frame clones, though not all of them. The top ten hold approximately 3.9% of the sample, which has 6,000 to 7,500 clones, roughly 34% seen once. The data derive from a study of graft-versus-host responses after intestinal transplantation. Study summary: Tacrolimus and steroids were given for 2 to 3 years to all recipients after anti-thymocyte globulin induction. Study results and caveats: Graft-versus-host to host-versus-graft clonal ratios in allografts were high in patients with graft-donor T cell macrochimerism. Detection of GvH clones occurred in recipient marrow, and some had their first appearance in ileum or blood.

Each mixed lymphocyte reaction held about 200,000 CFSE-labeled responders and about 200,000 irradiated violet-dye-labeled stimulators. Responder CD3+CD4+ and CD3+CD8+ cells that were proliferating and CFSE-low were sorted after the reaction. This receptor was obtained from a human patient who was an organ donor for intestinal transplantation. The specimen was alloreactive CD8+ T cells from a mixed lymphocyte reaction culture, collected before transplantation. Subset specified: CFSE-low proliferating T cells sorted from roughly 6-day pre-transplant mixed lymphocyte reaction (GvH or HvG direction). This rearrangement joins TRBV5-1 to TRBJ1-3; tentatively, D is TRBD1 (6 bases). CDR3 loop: CASRQDSPSGNTIYF. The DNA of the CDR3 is TGCGCCAGCAGGCAGGACAGCCCCTCTGGAAACACCATATATTTT.